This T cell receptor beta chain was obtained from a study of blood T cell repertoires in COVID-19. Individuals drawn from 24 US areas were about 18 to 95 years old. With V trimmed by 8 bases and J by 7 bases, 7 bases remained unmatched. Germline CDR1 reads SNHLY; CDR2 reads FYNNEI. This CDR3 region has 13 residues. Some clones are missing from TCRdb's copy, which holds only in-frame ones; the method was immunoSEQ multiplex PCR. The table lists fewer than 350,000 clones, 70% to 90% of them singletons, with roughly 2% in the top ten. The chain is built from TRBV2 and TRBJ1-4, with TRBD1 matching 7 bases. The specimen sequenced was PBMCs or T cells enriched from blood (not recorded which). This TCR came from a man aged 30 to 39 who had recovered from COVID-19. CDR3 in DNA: TGTGCCAGCCTTCCGGGACAGACTGAAAAACTGTTTTTT. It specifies CASLPGQTEKLFF.